This T cell receptor (beta chain) is from a study of PD-L1 blockade in urothelial cancer. In the study overall: Every 3 weeks, patients received intravenous atezolizumab 1,200 mg, beginning 2014. Counts from blood samples showed a median of roughly 150,000 T cells. At 3 weeks (second dose) and 6 weeks after starting treatment, blood was analyzed. Regarding the study as a whole: Sub-median blood TCR clonality before treatment predicted longer survival.

TCRdb keeps only in-frame clones here, not all; method: immunoSEQ multiplex PCR. The sample lists about 52,000 clones, roughly 84% occurring once. Concerning this clone: The antigen is undetermined.

The CDR3 totals 14 residues. The V end lost 6 bases, the J end lost 1 base, and 9 bases lay between the germline ends. Germline CDR1 MNHEY, CDR2 SMNVEV (reference sequence). Documented time point: pretreatment peripheral blood. The TCR comes from a man aged 50-60 years with urothelial cancer. Source: PBMCs, taken around atezolizumab (anti-PD-L1) treatment. The chain combines TRBV27 with TRBJ2-2; D not certain. The CDR3 here is CASRTNLNTGELFF. The CDR3 bases are TGTGCCAGCAGGACAAACCTGAACACCGGGGAGCTGTTTTTT.